The 11 T cell receptor beta chains below were found in one sample sequenced in a study of blood T cell repertoires in COVID-19. Assay: immunoSEQ multiplex PCR; the TCRdb copy retains only in-frame clones and omits some. The data show about 210,000 clones, with about 85% seen just once and approximately 1.7% held by the top ten. Sequenced input: peripheral blood. Source of these receptors: a man between 65 and 79 years old with acute or convalescent COVID-19.

The chain employs TRBV7-9 and TRBJ1-6, with 8 bases matching TRBD1. Germline CDR1 is SEHNR and CDR2 is FQNEAQ (reference sequence). This CDR3 has 15 residues. The ends lost 6 bases at V and 10 bases at J; junction bases unmatched: 11. CDR3 residues: CASRSDREEGSPLHF. DNA of the CDR3: TGTGCCAGCAGATCGGACAGGGAAGAAGGATCACCCCTCCACTTT.

The V and J genes are TRBV7-9 and TRBJ1-5, with TRBD1 identical over 11 bases. The CDR3 has 16 amino acids. The germline V gene has CDR1 SEHNR and CDR2 FQNEAQ (reference sequence). V lost 3 bases, J lost 7 bases, and 8 bases stayed unmatched. The CDR3 loop reads CASSFNSGTGGQPQHF. CDR3 sequence (DNA): TGTGCCAGCAGCTTTAATTCCGGGACAGGGGGACAGCCCCAGCATTTT.

This chain connects TRBV6-5 to TRBJ2-7; 9 bases line up with TRBD1. Germline CDR1 MNHEY, CDR2 SVGAGI. Trimming removed 4 bases from V and 3 bases from J; junction bases left unmatched: 7. CDR3 length: 15 residues. CDR3 nucleotide sequence: TGTGCCAGCAGTTCGCCAGGACAGGGGATCTACGAGCAGTACTTC. This translates into CASSSPGQGIYEQYF.

This chain uses TRBV6-5 with TRBJ2-1; possible D gene TRBD1, 8 bases. This CDR3 contains 14 residues. The V gene's germline CDR1 is MNHEY and CDR2 SVGAGI. V was clipped by 4 bases and J by 9 bases, with 16 bases between them. The CDR3 region has the DNA TGTGCCAGCAGTTCACAGGGGGGGACAAGTGAGCAGTTCTTC. Protein: CASSSQGGTSEQFF.

This clone was observed a single time. The chain combines TRBV5-1 with TRBJ2-7; TRBD2 matches at 9 bases. The V gene's germline CDR1 is SGHRS and CDR2 YFSETQ. V trimming: 0 bases; J trimming: 6 bases; junction bases outside the gene matches: 7. The CDR3 spans 15 residues. The CDR3, as DNA: TGCGCCAGCAGCTTGGATGGCGGGAGGGCGGGCGAGCAGTACTTC. The encoded protein is CASSLDGGRAGEQYF.

This clone appeared a few times. V is TRBV2 and J is TRBJ2-2; 11 nucleotides align to TRBD1. Germline trimming cut 5 bases from V and 1 base from J; bases unmatched to any gene: 3. The CDR3 length is 16 residues. The germline gives CDR1 SNHLY, CDR2 FYNNEI. CDR3 amino acids: CASSTGTGGNTGELFF. The DNA for the CDR3 is TGTGCCAGCAGTACCGGGACAGGGGGGAACACCGGGGAGCTGTTTTTT.

This rearrangement joins TRBV3-1 (or the pseudogene TRBV3-2) to TRBJ2-3, with TRBD2 matching over 8 bases. Germline V gene sequence: CDR1 LGHDT, CDR2 YNNKEL (reference sequence). Trimming removed 2 bases from V and 10 bases from J; junction bases left unmatched: 14. The length of the CDR3 is 16 residues. The CDR3 coding sequence is TGTGCCAGCAGCCAACGTCGGGGGGGCATCCCCGACCCGCAGTATTTT. Encoded protein: CASSQRRGGIPDPQYF.

This chain joins TRBV2 and TRBJ1-1; possibly TRBD1 for D (5 bases). The V and J ends lost 6 bases and 5 bases respectively, with 16 bases between them. Germline V CDR1 and CDR2: SNHLY, FYNNEI. CDR3 length: 14 amino acids. CDR3 protein: CASREGEGATEAFF. In nucleotides, the CDR3 is TGTGCCAGCAGGGAGGGAGAAGGGGCAACTGAAGCTTTCTTT. Drawing the rest from reference TRBV2 and TRBJ1-1, the complete variable domain is EPEVTQTPSHQVTQMGQEVILRCVPISNHLYFYWYRQILGQKVEFLVSFYNNEISEKSEIFDDQFSVERPDGSNFTLKIRSTKLEDSAMYFCASREGEGATEAFFGQGTRLTVV.

The genes are TRBV28 and TRBJ1-2; a possible D gene is TRBD1 (6 bases). CDR3 size: 13 residues. Trimming shortened V by 6 bases and J by 4 bases, and 12 bases separated the two germline ends. Per the germline V gene, CDR1 is MDHEN and CDR2 is SYDVKM. The CDR3 DNA follows: TGTGCCAGCAGAGAACAGGGCGGCTATGGCTACACCTTC. Its translation: CASREQGGYGYTF.

The rearrangement links TRBV28 to TRBJ1-4, with TRBD1 matching over 9 bases. CDR3 length equals 14 residues. The V gene end was trimmed by 4 bases and the J gene end by 5 bases; junction bases not matched to a gene: 2. Looked up from germline, CDR1 is MDHEN and CDR2 is SYDVKM. The CDR3 DNA sequence: TGTGCCAGCAGTTCCACAGGGGGCAATGAAAAACTGTTTTTT. It codes for CASSSTGGNEKLFF.

The chain is built from TRBV4-2 and TRBJ1-6; D remains ambiguous. Per germline, CDR1 LGHNA and CDR2 YNFKEQ. V lost 0 bases to trimming and J lost 10 bases, with 7 bases between them. There are 13 residues in the CDR3. CDR3 amino acids: CASSQESSSPLHF. CDR3 in DNA: TGTGCCAGCAGCCAAGAGAGCTCCTCACCCCTCCACTTT.